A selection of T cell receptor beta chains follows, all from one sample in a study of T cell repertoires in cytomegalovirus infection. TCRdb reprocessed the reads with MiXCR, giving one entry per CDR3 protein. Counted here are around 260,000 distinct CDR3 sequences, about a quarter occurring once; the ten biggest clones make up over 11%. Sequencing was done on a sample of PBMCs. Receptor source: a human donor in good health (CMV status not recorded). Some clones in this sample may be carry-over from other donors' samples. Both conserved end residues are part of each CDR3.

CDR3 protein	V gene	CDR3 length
CASSILGQGRNQPQHF	TRBV19	16
CAIFPSRTGEAFF	TRBV28	13
CASSLTLAASTDTQYF	TRBV12-3/TRBV12-4	16
CASSLTVGYTF	TRBV7-6	11
CASSPPLPETQYF	TRBV18	13
CASSIDPTAQETQYF	TRBV19	15
CASSVGTANEKLFF	TRBV6-1	14
CASSPDSINYGYTF	TRBV5-4	14
CASSLVPREGNQPQHF	TRBV7-6	16
CASSSTGNTEAFF	TRBV7-2	13
CASKQGEWTDTQYF	TRBV19	14
CASKEGSSYEQYF	TRBV7-2	13
CASSSPDSTDTQYF	TRBV5-1	14
CASSYYSTGANVLTF	TRBV6-6	15
CASSPEGTQYF	TRBV11-2	11
CSASGRQETQYF	TRBV20-1	12
CASSIELGAGPGYSNQPQHF	TRBV19	20
CASSLLHPVNTGELFF	TRBV27	16
CASSRGTGVQPQHF	TRBV7-6	14
CASATPGRNEQFF	TRBV7-2	13
CSASYQGALWDEQFF	TRBV20-1	15
CASSWNSNEQYF	TRBV28	12
CASNQGGYRESGYEQYF	TRBV2	17
CSAREGVKPQHF	TRBV20-1	12
CASIVSSGGTNYNEQFF	TRBV2	17